Listed below are T cell receptor beta chains from one sample, sequenced in a study of beta chain features in type 1 diabetes. TCRdb's table, derived via immunoSEQ multiplex PCR, lists solely in-frame clones and lacks some. This sample has 500,000 to 700,000 clones; about 14% occur once, and the top ten carry around 0.1%. The sequencing input was naive CD4+ T cells from blood. The source of these receptors is a man aged 18-30 years in good health. Both conserved end residues are part of each CDR3.

j_gene	len	v_gene	CDR3aa
TRBJ1-3	13	TRBV5-4	CASSFDPGNTIYF
TRBJ1-1	14	TRBV4-3	CASSQVQGSTEAFF
TRBJ1-6	12	TRBV6-1	CASSEAGSPLHF
TRBJ2-7	16	TRBV19	CASSMMAGGSSYEQYF
TRBJ2-7	11	TRBV7-2	CASSMGLEQYF
TRBJ2-5	14	TRBV9	CASSVARGYETQYF
TRBJ2-3	12	TRBV7-9	CASSLAADTQYF
TRBJ2-1	14	TRBV4-2	CASSYRVVGLKQFF
TRBJ1-5	18	TRBV5-4	CASSFGGSGTHGNQPQHF
TRBJ2-4	16	TRBV4-2	CASSQAGSLAKNIQYF
TRBJ1-2	12	TRBV28	CASSPRGSGYTF
TRBJ1-2	14	TRBV25-1	CASSGQGAGYGYTF
TRBJ2-1	16	TRBV25-1	CASSEARGPTYNEQFF
TRBJ2-1	13	TRBV12-2	CASRPRGGHEQFF
TRBJ1-1	13	TRBV6-5	CASTTGGSTEAFF
TRBJ1-2	14	TRBV6-5	CASSYSEVSSGYTF
TRBJ2-1	22	TRBV4-3	CASSQDLGQGSRLAGGQNEQFF
TRBJ2-3	14	TRBV29-1	CSVGGQGAGDTQYF
TRBJ2-5	12	TRBV7-2	CASSSRGQTQYF
TRBJ2-7	14	TRBV6-1	CASSMRDWSYEQYF
TRBJ1-3	11	TRBV30	CASHPGNTIYF
TRBJ2-7	13	TRBV7-2	CASSRPPSYEQYF
TRBJ2-3	15	TRBV7-9	CASSLDGRTSDTQYF
TRBJ2-5	14	TRBV5-4	CASRRLGRGETQYF
TRBJ2-5	14	TRBV9	CASSVDPLKETQYF
TRBJ2-7	12	TRBV7-9	CASSRQPYEQYF
TRBJ2-5	14	TRBV6-5	CASREGRAQETQYF
TRBJ2-5	14	TRBV18	CASSPAGSEETQYF
TRBJ2-7	14	TRBV19	CASIRLAGVHEQYF
TRBJ2-6	21	TRBV23-1	CASSQNLPGDLRGSGANVLTF
TRBJ1-1	14	TRBV4-3	CASSHWGQNTEAFF
TRBJ1-2	18	TRBV7-2	CASSLTWGRQVPNYGYTF
TRBJ2-2	14	TRBV7-2	CASSSTANTGELFF
TRBJ2-3	16	TRBV4-2	CASSQYSNPSTDTQYF
TRBJ1-2	12	TRBV28	CASSLGGDGYTF
TRBJ2-1	14	TRBV9	CAGGASGDRNEQFF
TRBJ2-7	16	TRBV5-1	CASSLSHRGTVEEQYF